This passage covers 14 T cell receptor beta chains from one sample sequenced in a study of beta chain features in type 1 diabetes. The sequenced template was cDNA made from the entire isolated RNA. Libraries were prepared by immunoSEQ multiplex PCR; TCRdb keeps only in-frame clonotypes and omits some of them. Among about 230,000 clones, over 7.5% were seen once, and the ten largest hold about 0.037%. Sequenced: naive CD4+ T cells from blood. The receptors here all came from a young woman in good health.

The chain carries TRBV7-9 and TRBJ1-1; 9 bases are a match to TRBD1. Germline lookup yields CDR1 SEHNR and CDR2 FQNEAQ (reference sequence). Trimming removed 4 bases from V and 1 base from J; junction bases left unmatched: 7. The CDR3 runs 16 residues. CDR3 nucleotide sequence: TGTGCCAGCAGCTCCCTAGGGACAGGGAGGAACACTGAAGCTTTCTTT. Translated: CASSSLGTGRNTEAFF.

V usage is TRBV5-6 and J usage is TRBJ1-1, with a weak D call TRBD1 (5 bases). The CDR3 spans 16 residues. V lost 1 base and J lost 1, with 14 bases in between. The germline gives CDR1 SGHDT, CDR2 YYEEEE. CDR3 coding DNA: TGTGCCAGCAGCTTGACAGTAGGAACAGGGAACACTGAAGCTTTCTTT. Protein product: CASSLTVGTGNTEAFF.

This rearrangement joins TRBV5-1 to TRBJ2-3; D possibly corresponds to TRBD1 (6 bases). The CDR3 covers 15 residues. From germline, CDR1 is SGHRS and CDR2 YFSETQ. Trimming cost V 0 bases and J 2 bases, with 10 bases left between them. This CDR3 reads CASSLATGTTDTQYF. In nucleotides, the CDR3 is TGCGCCAGCAGCTTGGCGACAGGAACCACAGATACGCAGTATTTT.

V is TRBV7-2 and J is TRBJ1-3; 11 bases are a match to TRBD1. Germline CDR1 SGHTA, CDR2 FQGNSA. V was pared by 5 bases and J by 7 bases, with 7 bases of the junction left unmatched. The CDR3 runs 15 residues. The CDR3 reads CASSTGQGAFNTIYF. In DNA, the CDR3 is TGTGCCAGCAGCACAGGACAGGGGGCTTTTAACACCATATATTTT.

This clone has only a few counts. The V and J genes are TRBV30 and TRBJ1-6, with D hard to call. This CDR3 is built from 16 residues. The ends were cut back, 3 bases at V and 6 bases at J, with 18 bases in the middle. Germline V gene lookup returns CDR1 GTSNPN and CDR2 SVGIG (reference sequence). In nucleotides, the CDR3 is TGTGCCTGGAGAGCTCTAGGATCTGGCCGTAATTCACCCCTCCACTTT. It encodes CAWRALGSGRNSPLHF.

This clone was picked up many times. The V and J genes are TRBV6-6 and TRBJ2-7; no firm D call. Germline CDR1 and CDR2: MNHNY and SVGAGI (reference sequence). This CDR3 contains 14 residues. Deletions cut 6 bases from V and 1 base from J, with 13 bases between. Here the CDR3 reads CASRAVHGSYEQYF. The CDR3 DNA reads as TGTGCCAGCAGGGCAGTCCACGGGTCCTACGAGCAGTACTTC.

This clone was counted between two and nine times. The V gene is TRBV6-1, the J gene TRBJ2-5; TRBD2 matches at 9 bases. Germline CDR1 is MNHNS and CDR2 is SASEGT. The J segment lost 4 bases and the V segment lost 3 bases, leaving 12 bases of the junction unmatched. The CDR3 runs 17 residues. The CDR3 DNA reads TGTGCCAGCAGTGACCAGCGGGCGGGAGGGCCGGGAGAGACCCAGTACTTC. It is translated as CASSDQRAGGPGETQYF.

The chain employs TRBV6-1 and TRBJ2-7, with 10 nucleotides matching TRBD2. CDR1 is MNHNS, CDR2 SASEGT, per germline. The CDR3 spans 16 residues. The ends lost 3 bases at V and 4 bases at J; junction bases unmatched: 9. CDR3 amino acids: CASSESLAGVGYEQYF. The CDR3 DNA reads TGTGCCAGCAGTGAGAGTCTAGCGGGAGTCGGATACGAGCAGTACTTC.

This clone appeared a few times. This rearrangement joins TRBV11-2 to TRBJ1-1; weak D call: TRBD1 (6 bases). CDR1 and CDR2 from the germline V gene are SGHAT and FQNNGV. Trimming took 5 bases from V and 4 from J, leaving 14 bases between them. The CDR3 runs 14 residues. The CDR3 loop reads CASSTSRGGTEAFF. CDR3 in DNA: TGTGCCAGCAGCACATCCAGGGGTGGCACTGAAGCTTTCTTT. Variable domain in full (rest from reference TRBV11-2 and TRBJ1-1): EAGVAQSPRYKIIEKRQSVAFWCNPISGHATLYWYQQILGQGPKLLIQFQNNGVVDDSQLPKDRFSAERLKGVDSTLKIQPAKLEDSAVYLCASSTSRGGTEAFFGQGTRLTVV.

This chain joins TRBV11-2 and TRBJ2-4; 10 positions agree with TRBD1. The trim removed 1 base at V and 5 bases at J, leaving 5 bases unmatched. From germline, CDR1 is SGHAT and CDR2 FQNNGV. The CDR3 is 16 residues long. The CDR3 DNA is TGTGCCAGCAGCTTAGTCGGGACAGGGGCGCAAAACATTCAGTACTTC. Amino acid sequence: CASSLVGTGAQNIQYF.

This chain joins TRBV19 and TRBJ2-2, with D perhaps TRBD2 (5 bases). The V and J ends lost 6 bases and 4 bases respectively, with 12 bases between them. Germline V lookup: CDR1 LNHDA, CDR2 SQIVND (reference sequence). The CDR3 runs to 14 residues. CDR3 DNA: TGTGCCAGTAGCCGAGGGTGGGGCACCGGGGAGCTGTTTTTT. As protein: CASSRGWGTGELFF. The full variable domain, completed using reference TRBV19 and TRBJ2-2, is DGGITQSPKYLFRKEGQNVTLSCEQNLNHDAMYWYRQDPGQGLRLIYYSQIVNDFQKGDIAEGYSVSREKKESFPLTVTSAQKNPTAFYLCASSRGWGTGELFFGEGSRLTVL.

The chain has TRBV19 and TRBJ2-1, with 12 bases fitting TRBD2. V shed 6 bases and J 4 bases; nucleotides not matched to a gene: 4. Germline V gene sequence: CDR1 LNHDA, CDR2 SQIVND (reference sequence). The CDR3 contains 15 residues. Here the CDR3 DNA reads TGTGCCAGTAGCACGGGACTAGCGGGTTACAATGAGCAGTTCTTC. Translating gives CASSTGLAGYNEQFF. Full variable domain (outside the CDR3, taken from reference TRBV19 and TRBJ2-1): DGGITQSPKYLFRKEGQNVTLSCEQNLNHDAMYWYRQDPGQGLRLIYYSQIVNDFQKGDIAEGYSVSREKKESFPLTVTSAQKNPTAFYLCASSTGLAGYNEQFFGPGTRLTVL.

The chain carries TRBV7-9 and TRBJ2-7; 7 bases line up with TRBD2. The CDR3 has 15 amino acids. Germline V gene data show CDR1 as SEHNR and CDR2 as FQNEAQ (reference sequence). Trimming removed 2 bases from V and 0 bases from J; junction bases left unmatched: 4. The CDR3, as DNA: TGTGCCAGCAGCTTACGGGAGGTCAGCTCCTACGAGCAGTACTTC. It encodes CASSLREVSSYEQYF.

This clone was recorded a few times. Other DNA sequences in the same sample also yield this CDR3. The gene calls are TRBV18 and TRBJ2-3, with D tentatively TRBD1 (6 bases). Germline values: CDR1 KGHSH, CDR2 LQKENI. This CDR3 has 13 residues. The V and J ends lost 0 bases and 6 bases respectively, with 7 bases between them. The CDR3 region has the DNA TGTGCCAGCTCACCACCGGGGGCTGATACGCAGTATTTT. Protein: CASSPPGADTQYF.